This entry describes one T cell receptor beta chain. Its specificity is unknown. This specimen comes from a study of CD4 T cells in relation to SARS-CoV-2 and coronaviruses. Profiling relied on immunoSEQ multiplex PCR, and the TCRdb table lists in-frame clones only, not all of them. The sample lists around 28,000 clones, roughly 69% occurring once. Unexposed donor CD4+ T cells date from about 2011-2019, before the COVID-19 pandemic. CD4+ T cells were isolated from the cells after 10 days of culture. The sequence derives from a human donor in good health. Sequencing input: CD4+ T cells from PBMCs, cultured in vitro.

The CDR3 DNA is TGTGCCAGCAGTGCCGACACAGATACGCAGTATTTT. It translates to CASSADTDTQYF. J is TRBJ2-3 and V is TRBV2; no reliable D call. CDR1 SNHLY and CDR2 FYNNEI come from the germline V gene. The CDR3 is 12 residues long. The V gene lost 4 bases and the J gene lost 2 bases, with 4 bases spanning the gap. The full variable domain, its missing parts supplied by reference TRBV2 and TRBJ2-3, is EPEVTQTPSHQVTQMGQEVILRCVPISNHLYFYWYRQILGQKVEFLVSFYNNEISEKSEIFDDQFSVERPDGSNFTLKIRSTKLEDSAMYFCASSADTDTQYFGPGTRLTVL.